This T cell receptor beta chain comes out of a study of T-cell reconstitution after alpha-beta-depleted transplantation in children. This sample's TCRbeta library carried unique molecular identifier barcodes. TCRdb re-called the PCR reads with MiXCR, one entry per CDR3 protein. Among a few hundred thousand distinct CDR3 sequences listed, 27% were seen once. The sample holds many counts of this clonotype. The target antigen is unknown. The study's findings and limits: The authors attributed T-cell counts and diversity one year after transplant mostly to newly produced T cells. In some patients, recipient T cells and intrathymic progenitors surviving conditioning explained high day-60 diversity. Reports say that about two months after transplant, the alpha-beta T cells came out of several hundred graft clones that had expanded.

The CDR3 loop spans 11 amino acids. The V gene lost 5 bases and the J gene lost 6 bases, with 8 bases spanning the gap. The gene calls are TRBV12-3 or TRBV12-4 and TRBJ2-7; tentatively, D is TRBD1 (6 bases). This clonotype originated in a boy younger than two with Wiskott-Aldrich syndrome, due to receive a stem cell transplant. The starting material was PBMCs, obtained before TCRalphabeta/CD19-depleted stem cell transplant. The CDR3 DNA is TGTGCCAGCAGTAACAGGGCCGAGCAGTACTTC. Its protein is CASSNRAEQYF.